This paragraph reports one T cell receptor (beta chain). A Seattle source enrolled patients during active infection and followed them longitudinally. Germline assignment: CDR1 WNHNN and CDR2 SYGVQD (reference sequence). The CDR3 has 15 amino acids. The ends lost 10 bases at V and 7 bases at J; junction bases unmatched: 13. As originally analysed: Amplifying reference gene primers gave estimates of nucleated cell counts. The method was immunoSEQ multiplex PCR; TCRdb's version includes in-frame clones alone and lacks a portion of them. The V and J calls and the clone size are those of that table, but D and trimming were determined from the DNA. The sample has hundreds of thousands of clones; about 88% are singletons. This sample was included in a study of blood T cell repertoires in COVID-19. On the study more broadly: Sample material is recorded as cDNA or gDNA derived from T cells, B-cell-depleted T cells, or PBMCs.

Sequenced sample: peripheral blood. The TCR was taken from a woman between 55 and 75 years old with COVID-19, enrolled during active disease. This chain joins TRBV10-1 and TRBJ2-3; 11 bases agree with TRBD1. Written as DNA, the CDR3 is TGCGCCACTGCGACGAGGGGGGACAGGGGGAATACGCAGTATTTT. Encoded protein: CATATRGDRGNTQYF.